This paragraph reports one T cell receptor (beta chain). What it binds is unknown. One junction end does not reproduce the germline sequence, and a read error may be involved. This sample is part of a study of T cell repertoires in cytomegalovirus infection. Looking at the study overall: The public TCR beta signatures pointed to both CMV infection and matching HLA type.

TCRdb reanalysed the reads using MiXCR and keeps one entry per CDR3 protein. The sample yields roughly 600,000 distinct CDR3 sequences, 20% to 25% seen once. Study-level findings and limits: The ex vivo response showed dominance by HLA-C-restricted CMV-specific TCR beta clonotypes. Cumulative public TCR beta family frequency identified CMV carriers with the relevant HLA.

Germline-derived CDR1 and CDR2 are MDHEN and SYDVKM. The CDR3 is made up of 12 amino acids. The source is a human donor in good health (CMV status not recorded). Some clones in this sample may be carry-over from other donors' samples. Sequenced: CD8+ T cells from PBMCs. The chain combines TRBV28 with TRBJ2-3, with D perhaps TRBD1 (5 bases). CDR3 sequence reads: CANSFPGDTQYF. The CDR3 DNA follows: TGTGCCAACAGTTTTCCAGGGGATACGCAGTATTTT.